A single sample gave rise to the 26 T cell receptor beta chains below, sequenced in a study of blood T cell repertoires in COVID-19. Here immunoSEQ multiplex PCR was the method, and the copy in TCRdb shows in-frame clones only, minus some. The table lists around 220,000 clones, roughly 90% of them singletons. Material for sequencing was peripheral blood. The receptors derive from a man aged 40-49 years with active or convalescent COVID-19.

This chain links TRBV28 with TRBJ1-2; 7 bases map to TRBD1. V shed 6 bases and J 2 bases; nucleotides not matched to a gene: 12. CDR3 length: 16 amino acids. Germline lookup yields CDR1 MDHEN and CDR2 SYDVKM. CDR3 coding DNA: TGTGCCAGCAGCATTCACGGGGCAGGGGGGAACTATGGCTACACCTTC. This codes for CASSIHGAGGNYGYTF.

The V call is TRBV11-2, the J call TRBJ2-1; 7 nucleotides match TRBD2. Germline V gives CDR1 SGHAT, CDR2 FQNNGV. V shed 4 bases, J shed 5 bases, and the junction held 8 bases outside the gene matches. This CDR3 comprises 15 residues. CDR3 DNA sequence: TGTGCCAGCAGCTCCGGGAGCGGGGCTCACAATGAGCAGTTCTTC. Translated, it gives CASSSGSGAHNEQFF.

V gene TRBV13 combines with J gene TRBJ1-2; 8 bases fit TRBD1. Trimming took 2 bases from V and 7 from J; bases not matched to a gene: 12. This CDR3 is 16 amino acids long. The germline V gene has CDR1 PRHDT and CDR2 FYEKMQ (reference sequence). The CDR3 loop is CASSLWGQGAGRGYTF. The CDR3 DNA reads TGTGCCAGCAGCTTATGGGGTCAGGGGGCAGGACGTGGCTACACCTTC. Filled out from reference TRBV13 and TRBJ1-2, the complete variable domain reads AAGVIQSPRHLIKEKRETATLKCYPIPRHDTVYWYQQGPGQDPQFLISFYEKMQSDKGSIPDRFSAQQFSDYHSELNMSSLELGDSALYFCASSLWGQGAGRGYTFGSGTRLTVV.

The V call is TRBV27, the J call TRBJ2-7; weak D call: TRBD1 (6 bases). V was clipped by 2 bases and J by 2 bases, with 7 bases between them. CDR1 is MNHEY and CDR2 is SMNVEV in the germline V gene (reference sequence). The CDR3 is made up of 13 amino acids. CDR3 region: CASSLRTAYEQYF. The CDR3 DNA reads TGTGCCAGCAGTTTACGGACAGCCTACGAGCAGTACTTC.

The chain uses TRBV2 and TRBJ2-1; the D is unclear. The germline V gene has CDR1 SNHLY and CDR2 FYNNEI. The V gene lost 5 bases and the J gene lost 5 bases, with 10 bases spanning the gap. The CDR3 runs to 13 residues. The CDR3 nucleotides are TGTGCCAGCAGTCGGAACAGACACAATGAGCAGTTCTTC. Translation: CASSRNRHNEQFF.

This clone was found once. The chain joins TRBV7-8 to TRBJ2-7; TRBD1 is a possible D gene (6 bases). V lost 4 bases and J lost 0, with 16 bases in between. Germline values: CDR1 SGHVS, CDR2 FQNEAQ. The CDR3 runs to 16 residues. CDR3 DNA: TGTGCCAGCAGCTACCCATCGACAGGAGACTCCTACGAGCAGTACTTC. Its protein is CASSYPSTGDSYEQYF.

The V and J genes are TRBV24-1 and TRBJ2-2, with D perhaps matching TRBD2 (7 bases). Germline loops: CDR1 KGHDR, CDR2 SFDVKD. Trimming removed 1 base from V and 0 bases from J, with 14 bases in between. This CDR3 has 18 residues. In DNA, the CDR3 is TGTGCCACCAGTGATTTTCTGGGGGGGCATGCGAACACCGGGGAGCTGTTTTTT. It is translated as CATSDFLGGHANTGELFF.

The rearrangement uses TRBV19 and TRBJ1-5, with 10 bases identical to TRBD1. The V and J ends lost 8 bases and 5 bases, in that order; junction bases with no gene match: 6. Germline V gives CDR1 LNHDA, CDR2 SQIVND (reference sequence). The CDR3 is 14 residues long. This CDR3 is CASRSGQGDQPQHF. DNA of the CDR3: TGTGCCAGTCGCTCCGGACAGGGGGATCAGCCCCAGCATTTT.

The DNA of the CDR3 is TGTGCCAGCAGCTCCGGACAGAACGAGCAGTACTTC. As protein: CASSSGQNEQYF. V usage is TRBV7-9 and J usage is TRBJ2-7, with a possible D match to TRBD1 (6 bases). The V and J ends lost 4 bases and 5 bases respectively, with 9 bases between them. This CDR3 region has 12 residues. The V gene's germline CDR1 is SEHNR and CDR2 FQNEAQ (reference sequence).

This clone was observed a single time. V gene TRBV19 combines with J gene TRBJ1-4, with 11 bases that match TRBD1. Germline-derived CDR1 and CDR2 are LNHDA and SQIVND (reference sequence). This CDR3 spans 18 amino acids. With V trimmed by 3 bases and J by 8 bases, 14 bases remained unmatched. CDR3 sequence: CASSIAGTGGRLDEKLFF. The DNA of the CDR3 is TGTGCCAGTAGTATTGCCGGGACAGGGGGTCGATTGGACGAAAAACTGTTTTTT.

The J gene is TRBJ2-7, the V gene TRBV20-1; no firm D call. This CDR3 has 11 residues. V was pared by 5 bases and J by 3 bases, with 8 bases between. Germline V gene sequence: CDR1 DFQATT, CDR2 SNEGSKA (reference sequence). In DNA form, the CDR3 reads TGCAGTGCTGCTGCTAGCTACGAGCAGTACTTC. Translated: CSAAASYEQYF.

Only one count was recorded for this clone. The V and J genes are TRBV6-4 and TRBJ2-7; weak D call: TRBD2 (6 bases). This CDR3 contains 15 residues. The V end was cut by 5 bases, the J end by 5 bases, with 19 bases between. The germline V gene encodes CDR1 MRHNA and CDR2 SNTAGT. CDR3: CASSSPWRESHEQYF. The CDR3 region has the DNA TGTGCCAGCAGTAGCCCTTGGCGGGAAAGTCACGAGCAGTACTTC.

This chain joins TRBV5-5 and TRBJ2-7; possibly TRBD1 for D (5 bases). Per germline, CDR1 SGHKS and CDR2 YYEKEE (reference sequence). V lost 6 bases to trimming and J lost 2 bases, with 18 bases between them. This CDR3 region has 15 residues. CDR3 region: CASTRTGMGPYEQYF. The CDR3 DNA follows: TGTGCCAGCACCCGAACGGGTATGGGGCCCTACGAGCAGTACTTC.

V and J are TRBV6-5 and TRBJ2-3, with 8 bases aligning to TRBD2. There are 15 residues in the CDR3. Germline V gene lookup returns CDR1 MNHEY and CDR2 SVGAGI. The ends lost 6 bases at V and 0 bases at J; junction bases unmatched: 5. For the CDR3, the DNA is TGTGCCAGCAGCATCAGCGGGGGAAGCACAGATACGCAGTATTTT. Translating gives CASSISGGSTDTQYF.

This sequence joins TRBV5-1 and TRBJ2-7; 13 bases line up with TRBD2. The CDR3 sequence is 15 residues long. V gave up 1 base and J gave up 3 bases; unmatched junction bases: 1. Looked up from germline, CDR1 is SGHRS and CDR2 is YFSETQ. CDR3 amino acids: CASSLRTSGGYEQYF. The CDR3 DNA reads as TGCGCCAGCAGCTTGCGGACTAGCGGGGGCTACGAGCAGTACTTC.

CDR3 amino acids: CASSSEEGTAEKLFF. CDR3 DNA: TGTGCCAGCAGCTCAGAGGAGGGGACGGCTGAAAAACTGTTTTTT. V is TRBV7-9 and J is TRBJ1-4; perhaps TRBD1 as D (5 bases). Germline V gene sequence: CDR1 SEHNR, CDR2 FQNEAQ (reference sequence). The CDR3 totals 15 residues. The V gene lost 4 bases and the J gene lost 7 bases, with 16 bases spanning the gap.

This clone appeared a few times. The chain carries TRBV5-1 and TRBJ2-3; TRBD1 is a possible D gene (6 bases). Germline CDR1 and CDR2: SGHRS and YFSETQ. V was cut by 4 bases and J by 0 bases, with 12 bases left in between. This CDR3 comprises 15 residues. CDR3 nucleotides: TGCGCCAGCAGCGTTGGGCAGGGGAGCACAGATACGCAGTATTTT. Translated: CASSVGQGSTDTQYF.

The chain employs TRBV29-1 and TRBJ2-7; a possible D gene is TRBD2 (6 bases). CDR1 and CDR2 (germline): SQVTM, ANQGSEA. CDR3 length equals 13 residues. Trimming took 3 bases from V and 6 from J, leaving 15 bases between them. DNA of the CDR3: TGCAGCGTTGATGGGCAGGGAGGAGGCGAGCAGTACTTC. It translates to CSVDGQGGGEQYF.

This clone was observed a single time. The V call is TRBV19, the J call TRBJ2-2, with D possibly TRBD2 on 6 matching bases. V was cut by 8 bases and J by 0 bases, with 10 bases left in between. Germline V CDR1 and CDR2: LNHDA, SQIVND (reference sequence). The CDR3 is 14 amino acids. The CDR3 nucleotides are TGTGCCAGTTCGGGACTCTCGAACACCGGGGAGCTGTTTTTT. Its protein product is CASSGLSNTGELFF.

V and J are TRBV30 and TRBJ2-3; D unresolved. CDR1 is GTSNPN, CDR2 SVGIG, per germline (reference sequence). The V gene lost 0 bases and the J gene lost 1 base, with 2 bases spanning the gap. The length of the CDR3 is 12 residues. Here the CDR3 reads CAWSVGTDTQYF. CDR3 sequence (DNA): TGTGCCTGGAGTGTCGGCACAGATACGCAGTATTTT. Full variable domain (missing parts from reference TRBV30 and TRBJ2-3): SQTIHQWPATLVQPVGSPLSLECTVEGTSNPNLYWYRQAAGRGLQLLFYSVGIGQISSEVPQNLSASRPQDRQFILSSKKLLLSDSGFYLCAWSVGTDTQYFGPGTRLTVL.

This clone showed up just a few times. This chain links TRBV27 with TRBJ2-2; 8 nucleotides agree with TRBD2. Germline CDR1 is MNHEY and CDR2 is SMNVEV (reference sequence). This CDR3 comprises 16 residues. V lost 5 bases to trimming and J lost 4 bases; unmatched junction nucleotides: 9. CDR3 DNA: TGTGCCAGCAGTGCCCAATTAGCGGGATTCACCGGGGAGCTGTTTTTT. Translated, it gives CASSAQLAGFTGELFF.

In regard to this clone: The junction and the germline gene differ at one end; a read error may be behind it. The CDR3: CARSNPGLAGGRDTDTQYF. The CDR3 bases are TGCGCCCGCAGCAACCCGGGCCTCGCGGGGGGGCGGGACACAGATACGCAGTATTTT. J is TRBJ2-3 and V is TRBV5-1; 9 nucleotides align to TRBD2. This CDR3 has 19 amino acids. CDR1 and CDR2 (germline): SGHRS, YFSETQ. Together with reference TRBV5-1 and TRBJ2-3, the CDR3 gives the full variable domain: KAGVTQTPRYLIKTRGQQVTLSCSPISGHRSVSWYQQTPGQGLQFLFEYFSETQRNKGNFPGRFSGRQFSNSRSEMNVSTLELGDSALYLCARSNPGLAGGRDTDTQYFGPGTRLTVL.

The V call is TRBV29-1, the J call TRBJ1-5; a weak D match, TRBD1 (5 bases). Trimming removed 6 bases at V and 3 bases at J, with 15 bases between. The CDR3 contains 14 residues. In germline, CDR1 is SQVTM, CDR2 ANQGSEA. The CDR3 loop is CSVRKGGDNQPQHF. The CDR3 bases are TGCAGCGTCCGAAAGGGAGGGGACAATCAGCCCCAGCATTTT.

This clone was counted only a few times. The CDR3 sequence: CASTASGRPTDTQYF. CDR3 nucleotide sequence: TGTGCCAGCACAGCTAGCGGGAGACCCACAGATACGCAGTATTTT. The V gene is TRBV2, the J gene TRBJ2-3; TRBD2 matches at 10 bases. Germline CDR1 is SNHLY and CDR2 is FYNNEI. J gave up 2 bases and V 7 bases, and 6 bases lay outside the gene matches. The CDR3 extends over 15 amino acids.

In this sample, this clone turned up once. The V and J genes are TRBV20-1 and TRBJ1-1; D is possibly TRBD1 (5 bases). This CDR3 region has 11 residues. Germline values: CDR1 DFQATT, CDR2 SNEGSKA (reference sequence). Trimming left V 6 bases short and J 3 bases short, with 8 bases between. CDR3 sequence (DNA): TGCAGTGCCAGCAGGGACACTGAAGCTTTCTTT. Encoded protein: CSASRDTEAFF.

The chain employs TRBV24-1 and TRBJ2-5; 10 positions match TRBD1. The germline gives CDR1 KGHDR, CDR2 SFDVKD. Unmatched junction bases numbered 11, after V lost 3 bases and J lost 5 bases. The CDR3 spans 17 residues. For the CDR3, the DNA is TGTGCCACCAGTGATACCCAGGGACAGGGGAGGTCGGAGACCCAGTACTTC. Its protein is CATSDTQGQGRSETQYF.